Listed below are T cell receptor beta chains from one sample, sequenced in a study of blood T cells in healthy people across ages. TCRdb reprocessed the 5' RACE reads via MiXCR and lists one record per CDR3 protein. The sample lists approximately 1,700,000 distinct CDR3 sequences, 35% to 50% occurring once. The material sequenced was blood. The receptors shown here come from a human donor in good health. CDR3s include the opening cysteine and the closing phenylalanine or tryptophan. The D gene is left open where the match is weak. Rows give clone size only sometimes, using once, few, many, or a class for an expanded clone.

cdr3_aa | cdr3_nt | cdr3_length | clone_size | v_call | d_call | j_call
CSAEAGTTSTDTQYF | TGCAGTGCTGAGGCGGGTACTACTAGCACAGATACGCAGTATTTT | 15 | few | TRBV20-1 | . | TRBJ2-3
CASSLPGEQGKQYF | TGTGCCAGCAGTCTCCCCGGGGAACAGGGAAAGCAGTACTTC | 14 | few | TRBV12-3/TRBV12-4 | . | TRBJ2-7
CASSERRLAYNEQFF | TGTGCCAGCAGTGAAAGACGGCTTGCCTACAATGAGCAGTTCTTC | 15 | . | TRBV2 | . | TRBJ2-1
CASTRGPSSYNEQFF | TGTGCCAGTACGCGGGGGCCGAGCTCCTACAATGAGCAGTTCTTC | 15 | . | TRBV19 | . | TRBJ2-1
CASSNTWEQYF | TGTGCCAGCAGTAACACCTGGGAGCAGTACTTC | 11 | few | TRBV6-6 | . | TRBJ2-4
CSARAGGLYGYTF | TGCAGTGCTAGGGCGGGGGGCTTATATGGCTACACCTTC | 13 | . | TRBV20-1 | . | TRBJ1-2
CATSDLKETQYF | TGTGCCACCAGTGATTTAAAGGAGACCCAGTACTTC | 12 | . | TRBV24-1 | . | TRBJ2-5
CAISAQGNEQFF | TGTGCCATCAGTGCCCAGGGGAATGAGCAGTTCTTC | 12 | few | TRBV10-3 | . | TRBJ2-1
CASSFLGDIGGYTF | TGTGCCAGCAGTTTCTTGGGCGACATTGGAGGCTACACCTTC | 14 | few | TRBV27 | . | TRBJ1-2
CASSDQGGDQETQYF | TGTGCCAGCAGTGACCAGGGGGGAGACCAAGAGACCCAGTACTTC | 15 | few | TRBV2 | . | TRBJ2-5
CASRYDKDMNTEAFF | TGTGCCAGCAGATATGACAAGGACATGAACACTGAAGCTTTCTTT | 15 | . | TRBV6-2/TRBV6-3 | . | TRBJ1-1
CASSQVRSAELADTQYF | TGCGCCAGCAGCCAAGTGAGGAGTGCTGAGTTGGCAGATACGCAGTATTTT | 17 | . | TRBV4-1 | . | TRBJ2-3
CASTRGLAGGYNEQFF | TGTGCCAGCACCCGGGGACTAGCGGGGGGATACAATGAGCAGTTCTTC | 16 | . | TRBV6-4 | TRBD2 | TRBJ2-1
CASRSDRTPFYEQYF | TGTGCCAGCAGATCGGACAGGACCCCATTCTACGAGCAGTACTTC | 15 | few | TRBV6-5 | TRBD1 | TRBJ2-7
CASSVPSGGSDTQYF | TGTGCCAGCAGCGTCCCTAGCGGGGGTTCAGATACGCAGTATTTT | 15 | . | TRBV9 | TRBD2 | TRBJ2-3
CASTATGHEQFF | TGTGCCAGCACCGCCACGGGGCATGAGCAGTTCTTC | 12 | . | TRBV12-3/TRBV12-4 | . | TRBJ2-1
CATAPRDSLDYGYTF | TGTGCCACCGCCCCCCGGGACAGCTTGGACTATGGCTACACCTTC | 15 | few | TRBV15 | TRBD1 | TRBJ1-2
CSAREDVYSNQPQHF | TGCAGTGCTAGAGAGGACGTCTATAGCAATCAGCCCCAGCATTTT | 15 | . | TRBV20-1 | . | TRBJ1-5
CASAPGDTQYF | TGTGCCAGCGCCCCTGGAGATACGCAGTATTTT | 11 | few | TRBV12-3/TRBV12-4 | . | TRBJ2-3
CASSRGLAGVDEQFF | TGTGCCAGCAGCCGCGGACTAGCGGGGGTGGATGAGCAGTTCTTC | 15 | few | TRBV12-3/TRBV12-4 | TRBD2 | TRBJ2-1
CSVEAEGNYGYTF | TGCAGCGTTGAAGCAGAGGGGAACTATGGCTACACCTTC | 13 | few | TRBV29-1 | . | TRBJ1-2
CSARVRLEGLSSYEQYF | TGCAGTGCTAGAGTTAGATTAGAGGGACTAAGCTCCTACGAGCAGTACTTC | 17 | . | TRBV20-1 | TRBD2 | TRBJ2-7
CTTRRGADYGYTF | TGTACCACCAGGAGAGGGGCCGACTATGGCTACACCTTC | 13 | . | TRBV24-1 | . | TRBJ1-2
CASSPTAGVNEQFF | TGTGCCAGCAGTCCAACGGCGGGGGTCAATGAGCAGTTCTTC | 14 | once | TRBV6-2/TRBV6-3 | TRBD2 | TRBJ2-1
CASSFALGTSGVNEQFF | TGTGCCAGCAGCTTCGCGCTCGGGACTAGCGGCGTTAATGAGCAGTTCTTC | 17 | . | TRBV7-9 | TRBD2 | TRBJ2-1
CASSYDEKETQYF | TGTGCCAGCAGTTACGATGAGAAAGAGACCCAGTACTTC | 13 | many | TRBV6-2/TRBV6-3 | . | TRBJ2-5
CASSLAIGDNVLTF | TGTGCCAGCAGCTTAGCCATTGGAGACAACGTCCTGACTTTC | 14 | few | TRBV7-9 | . | TRBJ2-6
CASSWNTNSYNEQYF | TGTGCCAGCAGTTGGAACACAAACTCCTACAATGAGCAGTACTTC | 15 | . | TRBV6-5 | . | TRBJ2-7
CASSSVGGGAAYEQYF | TGTGCCAGCAGCTCTGTGGGCGGGGGGGCTGCCTACGAGCAGTACTTC | 16 | . | TRBV7-2 | TRBD2 | TRBJ2-7
CASSPGQGSTDTQYF | TGTGCCAGCAGCCCCGGACAGGGGAGCACAGATACGCAGTATTTT | 15 | many | TRBV7-8 | TRBD1 | TRBJ2-3
CASSQESNSPLHF | TGCGCCAGCAGCCAGGAATCTAATTCACCCCTCCACTTT | 13 | . | TRBV5-1 | . | TRBJ1-6
CASSIGAGANTEAFF | TGCGCCAGCAGCATAGGGGCAGGAGCCAACACTGAAGCTTTCTTT | 15 | . | TRBV4-1 | . | TRBJ1-1
CASSQRGGVNNEQFF | TGTGCCAGCAGTCAGCGGGGGGGCGTAAACAATGAGCAGTTCTTC | 15 | . | TRBV6-2/TRBV6-3 | TRBD2 | TRBJ2-1
CASRQPPGQTQYF | TGTGCCAGCAGACAACCTCCAGGACAGACCCAGTACTTC | 13 | . | TRBV28 | . | TRBJ2-5
CASGRASGGGYTF | TGTGCCAGCGGTAGGGCGTCGGGAGGTGGCTACACCTTC | 13 | few | TRBV12-3/TRBV12-4 | . | TRBJ1-2
CASGQGGPTDTQYF | TGTGCTAGTGGCCAGGGAGGCCCTACAGATACGCAGTATTTT | 14 | . | TRBV12-5 | . | TRBJ2-3
CASSQGDPLWNGYTF | TGTGCCAGCAGCCAAGGGGACCCTCTATGGAATGGCTACACCTTC | 15 | . | TRBV4-2 | . | TRBJ1-2
CASSPLNSRDYGYTF | TGTGCCAGCAGCCCCCTTAACTCCAGAGATTATGGCTACACCTTC | 15 | . | TRBV11-2 | . | TRBJ1-2
CASSLWTANYGYTF | TGTGCCAGCAGCCTCTGGACAGCTAACTATGGCTACACCTTC | 14 | many | TRBV7-9 | . | TRBJ1-2
CASSLSPGDRAPEAFF | TGTGCCAGCAGTTTATCCCCGGGGGACAGGGCCCCCGAGGCTTTCTTT | 16 | . | TRBV28 | TRBD1 | TRBJ1-1
CASSVGDRAVGQFF | TGTGCCAGCAGCGTAGGAGATCGGGCGGTAGGGCAGTTCTTC | 14 | . | TRBV9 | . | TRBJ2-1
CASRTGAVGYTF | TGTGCCAGCAGGACAGGGGCAGTTGGCTACACCTTC | 12 | many | TRBV12-3/TRBV12-4 | TRBD1 | TRBJ1-2
CASSVAGQGVLNEQYF | TGTGCCAGCAGCGTAGCGGGACAGGGGGTTTTGAACGAGCAGTACTTC | 16 | few | TRBV9 | TRBD1 | TRBJ2-7
CASSSGLAEHLTLKNIQYF | TGTGCCAGCAGCTCGGGACTAGCGGAGCATCTAACTCTAAAAAACATTCAGTACTTC | 19 | many | TRBV12-3/TRBV12-4 | TRBD2 | TRBJ2-4
CSVDRGQTGETQYF | TGCAGCGTCGACAGGGGCCAAACCGGAGAGACCCAGTACTTC | 14 | many | TRBV29-1 | TRBD1 | TRBJ2-5
CSVEGLAGGPVQETQFF | TGCAGCGTCGAGGGACTAGCGGGGGGGCCGGTCCAAGAGACCCAGTTCTTC | 17 | few | TRBV29-1 | TRBD2 | TRBJ2-1
CASSLAGGHEQYF | TGCGCCAGCAGCTTGGCGGGAGGGCATGAGCAGTACTTC | 13 | many | TRBV5-1 | TRBD2 | TRBJ2-7
CASSGEDRGGNQPQQF | TGCGCCAGCAGCGGAGAGGACAGGGGAGGCAATCAGCCCCAGCAGTTT | 16 | . | TRBV5-1 | TRBD1 | TRBJ1-5
CSAMYGSSYNEQFF | TGCAGTGCTATGTACGGCAGCTCCTACAATGAGCAGTTCTTC | 14 | . | TRBV20-1 | . | TRBJ2-1
CASSLERGRAEQYF | TGTGCCAGCAGCTTGGAGAGGGGGCGCGCCGAGCAGTACTTC | 14 | many | TRBV5-6 | TRBD1 | TRBJ2-7
CASSLGRGASTDTQYF | TGTGCCAGCAGCTTAGGGCGGGGGGCGTCGACAGATACGCAGTATTTT | 16 | few | TRBV11-3 | TRBD2 | TRBJ2-3
CASSGTGGPYEQYF | TGTGCCAGCAGTGGGACAGGGGGCCCCTACGAGCAGTACTTC | 14 | many | TRBV6-1 | TRBD1 | TRBJ2-7
CASSDGTGVSKTQYF | TGTGCCAGCAGCGACGGGACAGGGGTTAGTAAGACCCAGTACTTC | 15 | . | TRBV9 | TRBD1 | TRBJ2-5
CASSLAYGLGQYF | TGTGCCAGCAGCTTGGCTTACGGGTTAGGGCAGTACTTC | 13 | few | TRBV7-3 | . | TRBJ2-7